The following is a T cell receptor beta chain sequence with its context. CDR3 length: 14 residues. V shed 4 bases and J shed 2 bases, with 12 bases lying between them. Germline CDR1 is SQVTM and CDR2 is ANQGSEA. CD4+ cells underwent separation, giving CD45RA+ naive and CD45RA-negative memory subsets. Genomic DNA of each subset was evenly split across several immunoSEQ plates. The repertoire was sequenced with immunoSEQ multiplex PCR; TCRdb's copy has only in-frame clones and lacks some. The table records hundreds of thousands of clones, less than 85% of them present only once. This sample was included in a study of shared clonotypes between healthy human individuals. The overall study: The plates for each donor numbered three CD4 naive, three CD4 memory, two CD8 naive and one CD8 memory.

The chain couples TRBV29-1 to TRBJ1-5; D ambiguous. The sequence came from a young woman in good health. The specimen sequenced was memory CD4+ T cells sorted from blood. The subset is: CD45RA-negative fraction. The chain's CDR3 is CSVAAGLGNQPQHF. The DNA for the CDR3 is TGCAGCGTTGCTGCAGGCTTGGGCAATCAGCCCCAGCATTTT.